Given below is one TCR beta chain in context. Reverse transcription of roughly 0.5 to 1 ug RNA was carried out with random hexamers. Each CDR3 protein is one row after TCRdb ran MiXCR on the immunoSEQ multiplex PCR reads. The table has hundreds of thousands of distinct CDR3 sequences, 75% to 90% seen once. Sequencing targeted TCR beta in blood CD8+ and CD4+ T cells. The sample originates from a study of CD8 T cells in Susac syndrome. Trimming took 0 bases from V and 2 from J, leaving 14 bases between them. CDR3 size: 16 residues. Per germline, CDR1 MGHRA and CDR2 YSYEKL. The receptor comes from a human donor with multiple sclerosis. The specimen was CD8+ T cells from PBMCs. This chain joins TRBV4-1 and TRBJ2-7; D could derive from TRBD1 or TRBD2 (5 bases each). The CDR3 DNA sequence: TGCGCCAGCAGCCAAGAAGGGACCCGAGAGGCCTACGAGCAGTACTTC. Its translation: CASSQEGTREAYEQYF.